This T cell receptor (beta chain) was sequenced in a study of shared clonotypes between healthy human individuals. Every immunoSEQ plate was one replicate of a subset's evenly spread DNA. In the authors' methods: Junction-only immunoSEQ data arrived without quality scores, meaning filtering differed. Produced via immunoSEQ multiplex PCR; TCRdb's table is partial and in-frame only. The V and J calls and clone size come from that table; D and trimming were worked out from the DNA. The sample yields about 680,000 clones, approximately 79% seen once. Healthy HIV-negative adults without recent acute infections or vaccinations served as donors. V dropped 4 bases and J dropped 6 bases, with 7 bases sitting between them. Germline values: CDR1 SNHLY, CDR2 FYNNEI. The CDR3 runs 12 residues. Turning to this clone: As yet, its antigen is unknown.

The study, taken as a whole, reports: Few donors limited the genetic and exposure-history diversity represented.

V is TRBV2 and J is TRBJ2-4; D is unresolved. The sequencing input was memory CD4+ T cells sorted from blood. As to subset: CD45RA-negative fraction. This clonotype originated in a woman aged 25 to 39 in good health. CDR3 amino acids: CASSVELNIQYF. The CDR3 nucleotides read TGTGCCAGCAGTGTTGAGTTAAACATTCAGTACTTC.